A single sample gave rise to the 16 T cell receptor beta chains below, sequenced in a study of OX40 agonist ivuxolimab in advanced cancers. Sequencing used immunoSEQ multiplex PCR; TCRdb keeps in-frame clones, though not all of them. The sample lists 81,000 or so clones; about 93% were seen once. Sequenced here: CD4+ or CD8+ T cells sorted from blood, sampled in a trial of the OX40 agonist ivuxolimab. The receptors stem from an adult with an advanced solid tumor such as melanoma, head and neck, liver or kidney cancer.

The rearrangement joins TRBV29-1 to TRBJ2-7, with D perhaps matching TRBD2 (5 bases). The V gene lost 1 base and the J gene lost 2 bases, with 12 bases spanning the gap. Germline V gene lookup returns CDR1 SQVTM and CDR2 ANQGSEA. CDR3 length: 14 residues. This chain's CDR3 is CSVEGASQAYEQYF. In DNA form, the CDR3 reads TGCAGCGTTGAAGGGGCTAGCCAGGCCTACGAGCAGTACTTC.

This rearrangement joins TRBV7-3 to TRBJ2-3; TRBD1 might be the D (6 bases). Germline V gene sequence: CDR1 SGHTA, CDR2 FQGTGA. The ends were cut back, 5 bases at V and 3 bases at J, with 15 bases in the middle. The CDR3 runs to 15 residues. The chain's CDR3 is CASSVSGGWTDTQYF. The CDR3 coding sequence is TGTGCCAGCAGCGTGAGTGGGGGCTGGACAGATACGCAGTATTTT.

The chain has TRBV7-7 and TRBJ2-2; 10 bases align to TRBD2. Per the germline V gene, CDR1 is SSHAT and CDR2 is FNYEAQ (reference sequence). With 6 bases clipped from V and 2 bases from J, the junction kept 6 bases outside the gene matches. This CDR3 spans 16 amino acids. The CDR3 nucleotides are TGTGCCAGCAGTCTAACTAGCGGGGAAAACACCGGGGAGCTGTTTTTT. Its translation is CASSLTSGENTGELFF.

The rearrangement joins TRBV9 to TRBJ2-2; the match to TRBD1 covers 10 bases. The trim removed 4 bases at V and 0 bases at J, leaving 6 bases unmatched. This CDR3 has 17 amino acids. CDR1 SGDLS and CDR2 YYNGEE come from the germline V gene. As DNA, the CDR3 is TGTGCCAGCAGCCCTGGGACAGGGGCCGCGAACACCGGGGAGCTGTTTTTT. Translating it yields CASSPGTGAANTGELFF.

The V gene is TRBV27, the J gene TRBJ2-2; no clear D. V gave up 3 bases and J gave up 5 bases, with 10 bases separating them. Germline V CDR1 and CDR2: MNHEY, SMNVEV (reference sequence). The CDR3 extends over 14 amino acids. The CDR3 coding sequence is TGTGCCAGCAGTTTTGGGCCGGCGACCGGGGAGCTGTTTTTT. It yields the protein CASSFGPATGELFF.

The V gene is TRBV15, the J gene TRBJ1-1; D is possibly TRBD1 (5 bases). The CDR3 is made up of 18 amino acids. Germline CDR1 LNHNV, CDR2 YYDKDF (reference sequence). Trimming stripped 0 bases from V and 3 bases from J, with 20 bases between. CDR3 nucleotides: TGTGCCACCAGCAGAGATCAGAAGGGGACCTTTGGGGACACTGAAGCTTTCTTT. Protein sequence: CATSRDQKGTFGDTEAFF.

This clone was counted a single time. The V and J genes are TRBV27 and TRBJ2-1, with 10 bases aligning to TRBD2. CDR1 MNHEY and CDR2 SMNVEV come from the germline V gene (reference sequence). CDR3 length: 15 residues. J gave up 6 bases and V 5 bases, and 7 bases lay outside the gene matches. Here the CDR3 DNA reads TGTGCCAGCAGTCCGACTGGGACTAGCGTCAATGAGCAGTTCTTC. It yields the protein CASSPTGTSVNEQFF.

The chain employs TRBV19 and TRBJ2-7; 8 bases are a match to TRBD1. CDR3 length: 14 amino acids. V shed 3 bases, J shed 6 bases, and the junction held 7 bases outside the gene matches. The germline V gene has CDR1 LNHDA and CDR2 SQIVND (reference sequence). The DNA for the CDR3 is TGTGCCAGTAGTATCACCTACGGGACAGGCGAGCAGTACTTC. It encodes CASSITYGTGEQYF.

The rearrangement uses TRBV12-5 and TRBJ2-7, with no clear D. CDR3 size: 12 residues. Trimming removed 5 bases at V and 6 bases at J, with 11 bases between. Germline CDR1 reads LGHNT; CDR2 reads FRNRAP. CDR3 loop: CASGMTQTEQYF. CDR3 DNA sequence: TGTGCTAGTGGTATGACCCAGACCGAGCAGTACTTC.

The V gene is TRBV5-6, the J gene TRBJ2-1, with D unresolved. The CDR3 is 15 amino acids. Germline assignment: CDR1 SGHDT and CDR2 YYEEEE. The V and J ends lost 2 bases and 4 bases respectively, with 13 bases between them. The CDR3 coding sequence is TGTGCCAGCAGCTTTCGAGGAAAGGCGTACAATGAGCAGTTCTTC. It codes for CASSFRGKAYNEQFF.

This CDR3 is CASGWGYGTEAFF. CDR3 bases: TGTGCCAGCGGATGGGGGTATGGGACTGAAGCTTTCTTT. V is TRBV9 and J is TRBJ1-1; a weak D match, TRBD1 (5 bases). The CDR3 is 13 residues long. CDR1 SGDLS and CDR2 YYNGEE come from the germline V gene. V shed 7 bases and J shed 5 bases, with 15 bases lying between them.

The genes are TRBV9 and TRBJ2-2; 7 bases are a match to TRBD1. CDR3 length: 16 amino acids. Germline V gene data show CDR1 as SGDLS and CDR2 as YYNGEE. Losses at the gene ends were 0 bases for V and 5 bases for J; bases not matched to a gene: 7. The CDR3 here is CASSVARGLVTGELFF. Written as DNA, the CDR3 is TGTGCCAGCAGCGTAGCTAGGGGGCTCGTTACCGGGGAGCTGTTTTTT. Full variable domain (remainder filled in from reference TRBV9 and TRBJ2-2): DSGVTQTPKHLITATGQRVTLRCSPRSGDLSVYWYQQSLDQGLQFLIQYYNGEERAKGNILERFSAQQFPDLHSELNLSSLELGDSALYFCASSVARGLVTGELFFGEGSRLTVL.

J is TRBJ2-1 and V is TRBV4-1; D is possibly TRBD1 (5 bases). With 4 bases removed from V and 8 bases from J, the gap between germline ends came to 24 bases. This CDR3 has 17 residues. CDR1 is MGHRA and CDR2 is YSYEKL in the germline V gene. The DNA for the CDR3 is TGCGCCAGCAGCCCTACTGTCGGCAGGGCCCCTTTGGATGAGCAGTTCTTC. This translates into CASSPTVGRAPLDEQFF.

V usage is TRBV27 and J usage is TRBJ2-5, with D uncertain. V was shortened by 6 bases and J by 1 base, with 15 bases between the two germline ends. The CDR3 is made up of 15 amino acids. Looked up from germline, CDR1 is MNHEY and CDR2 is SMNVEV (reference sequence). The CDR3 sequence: CASSRPGRGQETQYF. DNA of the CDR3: TGTGCCAGCAGCCGCCCGGGCCGCGGCCAAGAGACCCAGTACTTC.

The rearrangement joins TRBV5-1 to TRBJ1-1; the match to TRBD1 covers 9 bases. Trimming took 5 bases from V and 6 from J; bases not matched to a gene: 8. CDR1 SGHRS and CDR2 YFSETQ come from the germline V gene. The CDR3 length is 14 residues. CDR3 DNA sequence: TGCGCCAGCAGGATGACAGGGGGTAGTGCTGAAGCTTTCTTT. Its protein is CASRMTGGSAEAFF.

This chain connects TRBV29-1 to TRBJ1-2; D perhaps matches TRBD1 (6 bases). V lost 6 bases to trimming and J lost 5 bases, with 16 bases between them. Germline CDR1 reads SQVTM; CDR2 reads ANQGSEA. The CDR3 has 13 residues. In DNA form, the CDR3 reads TGCAGCGTCGGTACGGGGACAAAGTATGGCTACACCTTC. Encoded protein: CSVGTGTKYGYTF.